These 9 T cell receptor beta chains were all obtained from the same sample, sequenced in a study of beta chain features in type 1 diabetes. As every portion of the isolated RNA was reverse transcribed, the sequencing read expressed TCRB transcripts. The repertoire was sequenced with immunoSEQ multiplex PCR; TCRdb's copy has only in-frame clones and lacks some. Of under 300,000 clones in the sample, under 8.5% are singletons; the top ten hold roughly 1%. The sample consisted of central memory CD4+ T cells from blood. The receptor set was obtained from a woman aged 18-29 years in good health.

This chain uses TRBV7-3 with TRBJ2-1; 9 bases are shared with TRBD1. Germline trimming cut 5 bases from V and 6 bases from J; bases unmatched to any gene: 8. This CDR3 spans 15 amino acids. CDR1 is SGHTA, CDR2 FQGTGA, per germline. For the CDR3, the DNA is TGTGCCAGCAGCCAAACAGGGGGCCCCGCCAATGAGCAGTTCTTC. Translated: CASSQTGGPANEQFF.

This chain uses TRBV28 with TRBJ1-3; TRBD1 aligns across 7 bases. This CDR3 is 14 amino acids long. Germline CDR1 reads MDHEN; CDR2 reads SYDVKM. V was pared by 4 bases and J by 12 bases, with 12 bases of the junction left unmatched. DNA for the CDR3: TGTGCCAGCAGTTCAGGCCAGGACAGGTCCAACATATATTTT. It yields the protein CASSSGQDRSNIYF.

This chain connects TRBV5-1 to TRBJ1-4, with TRBD1 matching over 9 bases. Germline V gene sequence: CDR1 SGHRS, CDR2 YFSETQ. This CDR3 is built from 15 residues. V lost 5 bases and J lost 4; bases outside the gene matches: 6. The CDR3 sequence is CASREPGQGNEKLFF. The CDR3 DNA reads TGCGCCAGCAGGGAACCGGGACAGGGTAATGAAAAACTGTTTTTT.

This clone was detected a few times. The chain carries TRBV30 and TRBJ2-1; D tentatively reads TRBD1 or TRBD2 (6 bases each). V lost 2 bases and J lost 10, with 15 bases in between. Per germline, CDR1 GTSNPN and CDR2 SVGIG (reference sequence). The CDR3 length is 13 residues. CDR3 sequence: CAWSLPGAPEQFF. The CDR3 bases are TGTGCCTGGAGTCTTCCGGGGGCCCCGGAGCAGTTCTTC.

This rearrangement joins TRBV5-5 to TRBJ1-2; D is perhaps TRBD1 (6 bases). Trimming removed 0 bases from V and 6 bases from J, with 15 bases in between. Germline V gene data show CDR1 as SGHKS and CDR2 as YYEKEE (reference sequence). The CDR3 extends over 15 amino acids. The CDR3 nucleotides are TGTGCCAGCAGCTTGGTATCTCAGGGGCTCCATGGCTACACCTTC. This encodes CASSLVSQGLHGYTF.

The table lists this clone with many counts. This chain joins TRBV19 and TRBJ1-4; D is possibly TRBD1 (5 bases). Germline V gives CDR1 LNHDA, CDR2 SQIVND (reference sequence). The V end lost 8 bases, the J end lost 5 bases, and 21 bases lay between the germline ends. The CDR3 has 16 residues. CDR3 residues: CASHQLTGRENEKLFF. The CDR3, as DNA: TGTGCCAGTCACCAACTAACGGGACGTGAGAATGAAAAACTGTTTTTT.

This clone showed up just a few times. The same CDR3 arises from other DNA sequences in this sample as well. V is TRBV7-2 and J is TRBJ2-2; unclear D gene. Trimming removed 2 bases at V and 6 bases at J, with 4 bases between. The CDR3 contains 12 residues. Germline-derived CDR1 and CDR2 are SGHTA and FQGNSA. The CDR3 protein is CASSLKPGELFF. CDR3 sequence (DNA): TGTGCCAGCAGCTTAAAGCCCGGGGAGCTGTTTTTT.

Only a few counts were recorded for this clone. The chain couples TRBV7-2 to TRBJ2-1; TRBD2 matches 10 bases. The V segment lost 1 base and the J segment 9 bases; nucleotides outside the gene matches: 9. Per germline, CDR1 SGHTA and CDR2 FQGNSA. The CDR3 has 16 residues. The CDR3 bases are TGTGCCAGCAGCTTAGGCCGTGGAGCGGGAGGGATTGAGCAGTTCTTC. This codes for CASSLGRGAGGIEQFF. Full variable domain (missing parts from reference TRBV7-2 and TRBJ2-1): GAGVSQSPSNKVTEKGKDVELRCDPISGHTALYWYRQSLGQGLEFLIYFQGNSAPDKSGLPSDRFSAERTGGSVSTLTIQRTQQEDSAVYLCASSLGRGAGGIEQFFGPGTRLTVL.

This clone turned up a few times. The chain couples TRBV4-2 to TRBJ1-5, with 7 nucleotides matching TRBD1. Looked up from germline, CDR1 is LGHNA and CDR2 is YNFKEQ. This CDR3 is built from 14 residues. J lost 6 bases, V lost 1 base, and 3 bases had no gene match. CDR3 DNA: TGTGCCAGCAGCCAAGGACAGGGAGGTCAGCCCCAGCATTTT. Translation gives CASSQGQGGQPQHF.